A single sample is the source of the 4 T cell receptor beta chains below, sequenced in a study of shared clonotypes between healthy human individuals. Sequencing used immunoSEQ multiplex PCR; TCRdb keeps in-frame clones, though not all of them. The data hold 800,000 to 1,200,000 clones, with approximately 80% observed a single time. Sequencing was performed on memory CD4+ T cells from PBMCs. Described subset: CD45RA-negative fraction. The receptors here all came from a young man in good health. Some clones in this sample may be carry-over from other donors' samples.

The chain combines TRBV7-9 with TRBJ2-2; a weak D match, TRBD1 (6 bases). Germline loops: CDR1 SEHNR, CDR2 FQNEAQ (reference sequence). Trimming stripped 7 bases from V and 5 bases from J, with 11 bases between. This CDR3 spans 13 amino acids. The CDR3 reads CASNHRVTGELFF. The CDR3 nucleotides read TGTGCCAGCAATCACAGGGTAACCGGGGAGCTGTTTTTT.

This chain connects TRBV7-3 to TRBJ2-7, with 7 bases that match TRBD1. The CDR3 is 15 amino acids. In germline, CDR1 is SGHTA, CDR2 FQGTGA. Losses at the gene ends were 1 base for V and 3 bases for J; bases not matched to a gene: 6. The CDR3 protein is CASSLMTGNFYEQYF. CDR3 coding DNA: TGTGCCAGCAGCTTAATGACAGGGAACTTCTACGAGCAGTACTTC.

This clone was observed a few times. The chain carries TRBV4-2 and TRBJ1-2; no reliable D call. The CDR3 runs 13 residues. Germline loops: CDR1 LGHNA, CDR2 YNFKEQ. Trimming pared 1 base from V and 8 bases from J, leaving 11 bases between. The CDR3 DNA reads as TGTGCCAGCAGCCAAGCCGACCGTCTCGGCTACACCTTC. Translated: CASSQADRLGYTF.

V is TRBV28 and J is TRBJ1-2, with D possibly being TRBD1 (5 bases). Germline V gives CDR1 MDHEN, CDR2 SYDVKM. The CDR3 spans 16 residues. V shed 0 bases and J shed 4 bases, with 15 bases lying between them. The CDR3 sequence: CASSLWGREISYGYTF. Written as DNA, the CDR3 is TGTGCCAGCAGTTTATGGGGCAGGGAAATAAGCTATGGCTACACCTTC.